This passage covers 11 T cell receptor beta chains from one sample sequenced in a study of T cell responses to AZD1222 COVID-19 vaccine. The table came from immunoSEQ multiplex PCR; TCRdb's copy has only in-frame clones and leaves some out. The sample holds 100,000 to 150,000 clones, 90% seen once. The sequences come from peripheral blood, collected on day 0 of MenACWY control vaccination. These receptors were obtained from an adult in good health.

The gene calls are TRBV2 and TRBJ2-7; tentatively, D is TRBD1 or TRBD2 (6 bases each). V shed 2 bases and J shed 2 bases, with 22 bases lying between them. The CDR3 is 18 amino acids. CDR1 SNHLY and CDR2 FYNNEI come from the germline V gene. The CDR3 bases are TGTGCCAGCAGTGAAAGTCGATGGGGGGCGCAGACCCCCTACGAGCAGTACTTC. It yields the protein CASSESRWGAQTPYEQYF.

This clone was seen a handful of times. The chain couples TRBV6-2 or TRBV6-3 to TRBJ2-1, with D uncertain. V shed 0 bases and J shed 8 bases, with 5 bases lying between them. The CDR3 runs 12 residues. CDR1 is MNHEY, CDR2 SVGEGT, per germline. The CDR3 spells CASSYSWDEQFF. The CDR3 DNA reads TGTGCCAGCAGTTACTCGTGGGATGAGCAGTTCTTC.

V and J are TRBV3-1 (or the pseudogene TRBV3-2) and TRBJ1-1; D unresolved. CDR1 is LGHDT and CDR2 is YNNKEL in the germline V gene (reference sequence). This CDR3 contains 12 residues. V was cut by 3 bases and J by 1 base, with 3 bases left in between. The CDR3 coding sequence is TGTGCCAGCAGCCAGGGGAACACTGAAGCTTTCTTT. Protein: CASSQGNTEAFF.

This clone was recorded a few times. The chain employs TRBV11-3 and TRBJ2-7; D possibly uses TRBD1 or TRBD2 (5 bases each). The germline gives CDR1 SGHNT, CDR2 YENEEA. V was shortened by 5 bases and J by 6 bases, with 14 bases between the two germline ends. CDR3 length: 13 residues. The CDR3 loop reads CASSPRDPSEQYF. As DNA, the CDR3 is TGTGCCAGCAGCCCCCGGGACCCCAGCGAGCAGTACTTC.

V gene TRBV27 combines with J gene TRBJ2-7; TRBD2 aligns across 12 bases. The CDR3 contains 16 residues. Looked up from germline, CDR1 is MNHEY and CDR2 is SMNVEV (reference sequence). The J segment lost 2 bases and the V segment lost 3 bases, leaving 5 bases of the junction unmatched. The CDR3 loop is CASSFGTSGSTYEQYF. DNA of the CDR3: TGTGCCAGCAGTTTTGGGACTAGCGGGTCCACCTACGAGCAGTACTTC.

This chain links TRBV24-1 with TRBJ2-1; D is perhaps TRBD2 (7 bases). Per the germline V gene, CDR1 is KGHDR and CDR2 is SFDVKD. This CDR3 contains 16 residues. Trimming left V 3 bases short and J 6 bases short, with 17 bases between. The CDR3 is CATSDPVGGAANEQFF. As DNA, the CDR3 is TGTGCCACCAGTGATCCCGTAGGGGGGGCCGCCAATGAGCAGTTCTTC.

V is TRBV28 and J is TRBJ2-5, with D possibly TRBD1 on 6 matching bases. CDR1 and CDR2 from the germline V gene are MDHEN and SYDVKM. This CDR3 is 14 amino acids long. V was clipped by 8 bases and J by 5 bases, with 18 bases between them. The chain's CDR3 is CASLPQGPLETQYF. CDR3 sequence (DNA): TGTGCCAGCCTACCACAGGGACCCCTGGAGACCCAGTACTTC.

The rearrangement links TRBV7-2 to TRBJ1-6; D uncertain. Germline V lookup: CDR1 SGHTA, CDR2 FQGNSA. The CDR3 loop spans 12 amino acids. With 5 bases removed from V and 14 bases from J, the gap between germline ends came to 13 bases. This CDR3 reads CASSLHGRTLHF. The CDR3 region has the DNA TGTGCCAGCAGCCTCCACGGACGGACCCTCCACTTT.

This chain links TRBV24-1 with TRBJ1-2; 8 positions agree with TRBD1. The V segment lost 8 bases and the J segment 7 bases; nucleotides outside the gene matches: 8. CDR1 is KGHDR and CDR2 is SFDVKD in the germline V gene. The CDR3 extends over 13 amino acids. The CDR3 sequence is CATNDQGAGGYTF. The DNA of the CDR3 is TGTGCCACCAACGACCAGGGGGCTGGTGGCTACACCTTC.

This clone has just one count. This chain links TRBV5-1 with TRBJ2-3; 10 bases match TRBD2. The J segment lost 5 bases and the V segment lost 10 bases, leaving 16 bases of the junction unmatched. The CDR3 has 16 amino acids. The germline CDR1 and CDR2 sequences are SGHRS and YFSETQ. The CDR3 sequence: CAVGGPAGGVGDTQYF. CDR3 nucleotides: TGCGCCGTCGGAGGCCCAGCGGGGGGGGTTGGAGATACGCAGTATTTT.

The chain has TRBV6-2 or TRBV6-3 and TRBJ1-2; D ambiguous. V lost 2 bases and J lost 4, with 8 bases in between. The germline gives CDR1 MNHEY, CDR2 SVGEGT. CDR3 size: 13 residues. The CDR3 DNA sequence: TGTGCCAGCAGTTACAGGTCTCTCTATGGCTACACCTTC. It is translated as CASSYRSLYGYTF.